This entry lists 17 T cell receptor beta chains sequenced from one sample in a study of beta chain features in type 1 diabetes. Findings and limits, study-wide: Significant though moderate, a shortening of TCRB CDR3s appeared in all four CD4+ subsets of Type 1 diabetes patients.

Expressed TCRB transcripts were sequenced, since all the RNA that had been isolated was reverse transcribed. The method was immunoSEQ multiplex PCR; TCRdb's version includes in-frame clones alone and lacks a portion of them. The sample includes roughly 730,000 clones, roughly 12% seen only once; the top ten take approximately 0.022%. Antigen specificity for these receptors is unknown. The sample was naive CD4+ T cells from blood. The receptors originated from a man in his late teens or twenties with type 1 diabetes.

In its sample, this clone was seen a few times. The chain recombines TRBV15 with TRBJ2-2; D remains unclear. This CDR3 comprises 15 residues. V was cut by 3 bases and J by 2 bases, with 10 bases left in between. CDR1 LNHNV and CDR2 YYDKDF come from the germline V gene (reference sequence). The CDR3 spells CATSRSSANTGELFF. CDR3 in DNA: TGTGCCACCAGCAGGTCCTCCGCCAACACCGGGGAGCTGTTTTTT.

This clone was seen only a few times. The chain couples TRBV2 to TRBJ2-5; no clear D. V was trimmed by 7 bases and J by 7 bases, leaving 13 bases between them. The germline gives CDR1 SNHLY, CDR2 FYNNEI. The CDR3 contains 12 residues. The CDR3 is CASNRHVGTQYF. The CDR3 DNA follows: TGTGCCAGCAACCGACACGTCGGGACCCAGTACTTC.

This clone was detected only a few times. The rearrangement uses TRBV6-5 and TRBJ2-7; D is possibly TRBD2 (6 bases). V gave up 2 bases and J gave up 4 bases, with 15 bases separating them. Germline V gene sequence: CDR1 MNHEY, CDR2 SVGAGI. There are 15 residues in the CDR3. CDR3 nucleotide sequence: TGTGCCAGCAGTTACCGGGTGGAGGGTAGGTACGAGCAGTACTTC. It is translated as CASSYRVEGRYEQYF.

A few counts support this clone. The J gene is TRBJ2-1, the V gene TRBV19, with 9 bases aligning to TRBD2. This CDR3 is built from 17 residues. From germline, CDR1 is LNHDA and CDR2 SQIVND (reference sequence). With 6 bases clipped from V and 7 bases from J, the junction kept 16 bases outside the gene matches. The CDR3, as DNA: TGTGCCAGTAGCCCCAGACGGATAGCGGGGGCCGGGAATGAGCAGTTCTTC. This encodes CASSPRRIAGAGNEQFF.

The V gene is TRBV29-1, the J gene TRBJ2-3, with 10 bases identical to TRBD1. CDR1 is SQVTM and CDR2 is ANQGSEA in the germline V gene. The CDR3 spans 15 residues. Trimming at V came to 5 bases and at J to 2 bases, leaving 7 bases not matched to a gene. As DNA, the CDR3 is TGCAGCGTTTCCGGGACAGGGGCCAACACAGATACGCAGTATTTT. This encodes CSVSGTGANTDTQYF.

This clone has a handful of counts. In DNA form, the CDR3 reads TGTGCCATCAGTCCTACTACGGATTCTAATGAAAAACTGTTTTTT. Amino acids: CAISPTTDSNEKLFF. The rearrangement uses TRBV10-3 and TRBJ1-4; D not certain. CDR3 size: 15 residues. The V gene lost 5 bases and the J gene lost 3 bases, with 13 bases spanning the gap. The V gene's germline CDR1 is ENHRY and CDR2 SYGVKD.

For this clone: The sample contains more than one DNA sequence encoding this CDR3. The CDR3 DNA follows: TGTGCCTGGAGTGGAGGGGCAGGAACGAATTCACCCCTCCACTTT. Amino acids: CAWSGGAGTNSPLHF. The chain links TRBV30 to TRBJ1-6; tentatively, D is TRBD1 (5 bases). V lost 1 base to trimming and J lost 7 bases, with 14 bases between them. The CDR3 covers 15 residues. Germline V gene sequence: CDR1 GTSNPN, CDR2 SVGIG (reference sequence).

J is TRBJ2-3 and V is TRBV6-5, with D tentatively TRBD2 (6 bases). The V end was cut by 0 bases, the J end by 5 bases, with 15 bases between. Germline values: CDR1 MNHEY, CDR2 SVGAGI. The CDR3 totals 16 residues. In DNA form, the CDR3 reads TGTGCCAGCAGTTACTCCGGGGCGGGGCTGGGAGATACGCAGTATTTT. The encoded protein is CASSYSGAGLGDTQYF.

In its sample, this clone was seen a few times. The chain carries TRBV27 and TRBJ1-5; D is uncertain. Germline V CDR1 and CDR2: MNHEY, SMNVEV (reference sequence). This CDR3 is built from 15 residues. The V end was cut by 2 bases, the J end by 0 bases, with 8 bases between. CDR3 protein: CASSLEGNSNQPQHF. In DNA form, the CDR3 reads TGTGCCAGCAGTTTAGAGGGCAATAGCAATCAGCCCCAGCATTTT.

J is TRBJ2-7 and V is TRBV5-4; D perhaps matches TRBD1 (5 bases). Deletions cut 4 bases from V and 0 bases from J, with 11 bases between. The length of the CDR3 is 14 residues. Germline CDR1 is SGHNT and CDR2 is YYREEE (reference sequence). The CDR3 is CASSPIGDSYEQYF. The DNA for the CDR3 is TGTGCCAGCAGCCCCATAGGGGACTCCTACGAGCAGTACTTC.

The gene calls are TRBV4-2 and TRBJ2-7; D might be TRBD1 (6 bases). V was shortened by 2 bases and J by 3 bases, with 14 bases between the two germline ends. Germline lookup yields CDR1 LGHNA and CDR2 YNFKEQ. The CDR3 is 15 residues long. CDR3 in amino acids: CASSQTSGAHYEQYF. In DNA form, the CDR3 reads TGTGCCAGCAGCCAAACCTCAGGGGCCCACTACGAGCAGTACTTC.

The chain links TRBV10-3 to TRBJ2-5, with D possibly TRBD1 on 6 matching bases. This CDR3 spans 13 amino acids. Between the trimmed V and J ends, which lost 2 bases and 3 bases, there was a span of 7 bases. In germline, CDR1 is ENHRY, CDR2 SYGVKD. The CDR3 nucleotides read TGTGCCATCAGTGAGCGACAGGAAGAGACCCAGTACTTC. Amino acids: CAISERQEETQYF.

V is TRBV30 and J is TRBJ2-2; 9 bases line up with TRBD1. Germline values: CDR1 GTSNPN, CDR2 SVGIG (reference sequence). The CDR3 length is 13 residues. After removal of 1 base from V and 6 bases from J, the junction contained 0 bases not matched to a gene. The CDR3 bases are TGTGCCTGGAGTGGGACAGGGGCCGGGGAGCTGTTTTTT. It codes for CAWSGTGAGELFF.

This clone showed up just a few times. Distinct nucleotide sequences in the sample also encode this CDR3. This chain links TRBV30 with TRBJ2-5, with TRBD2 as a possible D gene (5 bases). V was clipped by 4 bases and J by 2 bases, with 8 bases between them. Germline CDR1 GTSNPN, CDR2 SVGIG (reference sequence). CDR3 length equals 12 residues. The CDR3 loop is CAWTSGQETQYF. Here the CDR3 DNA reads TGTGCCTGGACTTCGGGGCAAGAGACCCAGTACTTC.

The chain is built from TRBV5-1 and TRBJ1-1, with TRBD1 matching over 8 bases. The V and J ends lost 6 bases and 0 bases, in that order; junction bases with no gene match: 4. CDR3 size: 14 residues. CDR1 is SGHRS and CDR2 is YFSETQ in the germline V gene. In DNA form, the CDR3 reads TGCGCCAGCAAAACAGGGGGGTTGAACACTGAAGCTTTCTTT. Protein: CASKTGGLNTEAFF.

This clone was recorded a few times. The V gene is TRBV4-1, the J gene TRBJ1-2, with no clear D. CDR3 size: 13 residues. Germline V gene lookup returns CDR1 MGHRA and CDR2 YSYEKL. Trimming took 4 bases from V and 4 from J, leaving 10 bases between them. CDR3 amino acids: CASSPGEGYGYTF. For the CDR3, the DNA is TGCGCCAGCAGCCCCGGGGAAGGCTATGGCTACACCTTC.

This clone has ten or more counts. The chain combines TRBV14 with TRBJ2-3; D remains ambiguous. Germline V gives CDR1 SGHDN, CDR2 FVKESK. V lost 4 bases, J lost 4 bases, and 9 bases lay in between. CDR3 length: 13 residues. Here the CDR3 reads CASSPMGPDTQYF. For the CDR3, the DNA is TGTGCCAGCAGCCCAATGGGCCCAGATACGCAGTATTTT.